A selection of T cell receptor beta chains follows, all from one sample in a study of CD8+CD57+ T cells in acquired aplastic anemia. TCRdb ran MiXCR on the reads and lists one entry per CDR3 protein. The sample records about 98,000 distinct CDR3 sequences, about 67% being singletons. The specimen was sorted CD4+, CD8+, or CD8+CD57+ T cells (not recorded which) from PBMCs. The receptors here all came from a human donor with aplastic anemia. CDR3s include the opening cysteine and the closing phenylalanine or tryptophan. The order of the fields is V gene, clone size, J gene, D gene, CDR3 DNA, CDR3 protein. A D gene is named only where the DNA matches it firmly. Clone size is stated in some rows and not others, as once, few, many or a class when expanded.

V: TRBV7-6; size: many; J: TRBJ2-3; D: .; DNA: TGTGCCAGCAGCTTAGTTCGAGGCACAGATACGCAGTATTTT; CDR3: CASSLVRGTDTQYF
V: TRBV7-6; size: .; J: TRBJ2-7; D: TRBD2; DNA: TGTGCCAGCAGCTTAGGGTCGGGGTCCGGGACTATGCTCTACGAGCAGTACTTC; CDR3: CASSLGSGSGTMLYEQYF
V: TRBV10-3; size: few; J: TRBJ1-1; D: TRBD1; DNA: TGTGCCATCAGCTACGACAGGGCCACTGAAGCTTTCTTT; CDR3: CAISYDRATEAFF
V: TRBV10-3; size: .; J: TRBJ1-4; D: TRBD1; DNA: TGTGCCATCAGCCCGACCGGGACAGCTAATGAAAAACTGTTTTTT; CDR3: CAISPTGTANEKLFF
V: TRBV2; size: .; J: TRBJ2-7; D: .; DNA: TGTGCCAGCAGTGAAATTACCGAGCAGTACTTC; CDR3: CASSEITEQYF
V: TRBV12-3/TRBV12-4; size: .; J: TRBJ2-3; D: .; DNA: TGTGCCAGCAGCGGGGTTAGGGCCACAGATACGCAGTATTTT; CDR3: CASSGVRATDTQYF
V: TRBV12-3/TRBV12-4; size: many; J: TRBJ2-1; D: TRBD1; DNA: TGTGCCAGCAGTACCGCCAAGGGGGCTTGGGGGGAGCAGTTCTTC; CDR3: CASSTAKGAWGEQFF
V: TRBV27; size: many; J: TRBJ2-7; D: .; DNA: TGTGCCAGCAGTTTACTTCCCACACGGCTGGACTACTACGAGCAGTACTTC; CDR3: CASSLLPTRLDYYEQYF
V: TRBV7-2; size: .; J: TRBJ2-7; D: .; DNA: TGTGCCAGCAGCGGGGACCTCTGGGAGCAGTACTTC; CDR3: CASSGDLWEQYF
V: TRBV29-1; size: .; J: TRBJ2-7; D: .; DNA: TGCAGCGTTTATTCCGGGACGGGAAACTACGAGCAGTACTTC; CDR3: CSVYSGTGNYEQYF
V: TRBV7-2; size: .; J: TRBJ2-3; D: TRBD2; DNA: TGTGCCAGCAGCTTAGCACTAGCGGGCACAGATACGCAGTATTTT; CDR3: CASSLALAGTDTQYF
V: TRBV12-3/TRBV12-4; size: .; J: TRBJ1-6; D: .; DNA: TGTGCCAGCAGCAAGGACAGTCGAGATTCACCCCTCCACTTT; CDR3: CASSKDSRDSPLHF
V: TRBV10-3; size: once; J: TRBJ2-6; D: .; DNA: TGTGCCACCGGGTCTAGCTCTGGGGCCAACGTCCTGACTTTC; CDR3: CATGSSSGANVLTF
V: TRBV10-1; size: few; J: TRBJ2-3; D: .; DNA: TGCGCCAGCAGTGAGGACGTAACTAGCACAGATACGCAGTATTTT; CDR3: CASSEDVTSTDTQYF
V: TRBV2; size: .; J: TRBJ2-7; D: TRBD2; DNA: TGTGCCAGCAGCTTTGGGGAGCGGGGGGGCCACGAGCAGTACTTC; CDR3: CASSFGERGGHEQYF
V: TRBV2; size: .; J: TRBJ1-1; D: .; DNA: TGTGCCAGCAGCGGAGGGATTGGGAACACTGAAGCTTTCTTT; CDR3: CASSGGIGNTEAFF
V: TRBV6-1; size: .; J: TRBJ2-2; D: .; DNA: TGTGCCAGCAGTAAACCGGGACATAACACCGGGGAGCTGTTTTTT; CDR3: CASSKPGHNTGELFF
V: TRBV7-3; size: .; J: TRBJ2-3; D: TRBD1; DNA: TGTGCCAGCAGCTCGGGACAGGAGTTTACAGATACGCAGTATTTT; CDR3: CASSSGQEFTDTQYF
V: TRBV9; size: few; J: TRBJ2-7; D: .; DNA: TGTGCCAGCAGCTCCCAAATGTCTCCCCGCGAGCAGTACTTC; CDR3: CASSSQMSPREQYF
V: TRBV11-3; size: .; J: TRBJ1-1; D: TRBD1; DNA: TGTGCCAGCAGCTTGAGACAGGGGGCGAGGACTGAAGCTTTCTTT; CDR3: CASSLRQGARTEAFF
V: TRBV7-2; size: few; J: TRBJ2-7; D: .; DNA: TGTGCCAGCTCCTCCTACGAGCAGTACTTC; CDR3: CASSSYEQYF
V: TRBV19; size: .; J: TRBJ1-2; D: TRBD1; DNA: TGTGCCAGTAGCCGACAGGGGATCGACTATGGCTACACCTTC; CDR3: CASSRQGIDYGYTF